Each of the 4 T cell receptor beta chains below was sequenced from the same sample in a study of T cell responses to AZD1222 COVID-19 vaccine (dated by TCRdb to 2020 to 2023). Library preparation employed the immunoSEQ multiplex PCR assay. Drawn from immuneACCESS, this table holds only the in-frame rearrangements with V and J called that TCRdb kept. Clones are partly lost; checked studies trace under half to an unresolved V gene and leave the rest unexplained. The sample data list fewer than 180,000 clones, and approximately 92% of these were observed just once. In total, the top ten clones hold 3% to 3.5% of the sample. The time point label for this specimen denotes: about 28 days (+/-7) after the second vaccine dose. Sequencing was performed on peripheral blood, taken 28 days after the second AZD1222 dose. The source of these receptors is an adult who received the AZD1222 COVID-19 vaccine.

This clone came up a few times. The chain joins TRBV30 to TRBJ1-2; a possible D gene is TRBD1 (6 bases). The germline V gene encodes CDR1 GTSNPN and CDR2 SVGIG (reference sequence). V was cut by 4 bases and J by 5 bases, with 20 bases left in between. The CDR3 consists of 15 residues. CDR3 region: CAWNPRRGERYGYTF. DNA of the CDR3: TGTGCCTGGAACCCACGTAGGGGGGAGCGATATGGCTACACCTTC.

This clone showed up just a few times. The rearrangement joins TRBV6-4 to TRBJ2-1, with a possible D match to TRBD2 (6 bases). Trimming shortened V by 5 bases and J by 7 bases, and 15 bases separated the two germline ends. The CDR3 is made up of 14 amino acids. The germline gives CDR1 MRHNA, CDR2 SNTAGT. The CDR3: CASSRDSLQNEQFF. The CDR3 DNA reads TGTGCCAGCAGTAGGGACTCGCTTCAGAATGAGCAGTTCTTC.

The rearrangement links TRBV14 to TRBJ1-1; D not certain. Trimming took 0 bases from V and 7 from J, leaving 3 bases between them. CDR1 and CDR2 (germline): SGHDN, FVKESK. This CDR3 is built from 11 residues. The CDR3, as DNA: TGTGCCAGCAGCCAAGATCTTGAAGCTTTCTTT. Protein: CASSQDLEAFF.

This rearrangement joins TRBV10-1 to TRBJ2-1; weak D call: TRBD1 (6 bases). Between the trimmed V and J ends, which lost 4 bases and 6 bases, there was a span of 13 bases. Germline values: CDR1 WNHNN, CDR2 SYGVQD (reference sequence). The CDR3 has 14 amino acids. CDR3 DNA: TGCGCCAGCAGTGTGAGGGGGATCAGCAATGAGCAGTTCTTC. It specifies CASSVRGISNEQFF.